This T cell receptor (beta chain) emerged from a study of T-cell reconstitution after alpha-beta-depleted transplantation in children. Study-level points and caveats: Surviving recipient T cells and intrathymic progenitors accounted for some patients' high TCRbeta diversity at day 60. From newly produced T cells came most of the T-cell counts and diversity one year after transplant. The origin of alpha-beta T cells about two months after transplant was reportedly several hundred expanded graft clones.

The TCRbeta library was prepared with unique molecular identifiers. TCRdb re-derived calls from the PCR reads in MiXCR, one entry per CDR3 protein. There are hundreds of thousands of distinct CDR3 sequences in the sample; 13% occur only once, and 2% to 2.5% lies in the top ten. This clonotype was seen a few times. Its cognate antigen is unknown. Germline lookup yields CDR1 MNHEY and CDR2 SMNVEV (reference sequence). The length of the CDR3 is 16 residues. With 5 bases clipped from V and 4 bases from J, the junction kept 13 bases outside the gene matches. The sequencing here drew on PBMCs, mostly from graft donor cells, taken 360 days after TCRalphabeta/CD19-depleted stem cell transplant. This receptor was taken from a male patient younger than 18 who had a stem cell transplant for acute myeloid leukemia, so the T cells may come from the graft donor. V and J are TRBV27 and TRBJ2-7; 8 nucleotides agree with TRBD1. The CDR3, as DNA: TGTGCCAGCAGTCTAGTTTATAGGACAGGGTTGTACGAGCAGTACTTC. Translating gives CASSLVYRTGLYEQYF.